A single sample gave rise to the 2 T cell receptor beta chains below, sequenced in a study of T-cell reconstitution after alpha-beta-depleted transplantation in children. Unique molecular identifiers were incorporated during preparation of the TCRbeta library. TCRdb recomputed calls from the PCR reads with MiXCR, one row per CDR3 protein. Of about 400,000 distinct CDR3 sequences listed, roughly 20% are singletons. Sequencing was performed on PBMCs from the stem cell graft donor, taken from the stem cell graft. Every receptor here comes from a human donor who donated a stem cell graft to a child with acute myeloid leukemia.

This clonotype came up many times. This chain uses TRBV12-3 or TRBV12-4 with TRBJ2-1; 12 positions match TRBD2. The trim removed 2 bases at V and 7 bases at J, leaving 6 bases unmatched. The CDR3 sequence is 16 residues long. CDR3 sequence: CASSLLAGGPTNEQFF. In DNA form, the CDR3 reads TGTGCCAGCAGTTTACTAGCGGGAGGGCCAACGAATGAGCAGTTCTTC.

The sample holds a few counts of this clonotype. CDR3 DNA: TGTGCCAGCAGCTCCTTCTCTAGCGGAGAGCAGTTCTTC. This encodes CASSSFSSGEQFF. The chain joins TRBV7-6 to TRBJ2-1; 7 bases map to TRBD2. Germline V gene lookup returns CDR1 SGHVS and CDR2 FNYEAQ. Trimming took 4 bases from V and 10 from J; bases not matched to a gene: 7. The CDR3 runs to 13 residues. The entire variable domain, with the rest obtained from reference TRBV7-6 and TRBJ2-1, is as follows: GAGVSQSPRYKVTKRGQDVALRCDPISGHVSLYWYRQALGQGPEFLTYFNYEAQQDKSGLPNDRFSAERPEGSISTLTIQRTEQRDSAMYRCASSSFSSGEQFFGPGTRLTVL.